This TCR beta chain came from a study of blood T cell repertoires in COVID-19. In the study overall: Some COVID-19 samples were acute and others convalescent; all came from the United States, Italy and Spain. Sources were T cells, B-cell-depleted T cells, or PBMCs; the material itself was cDNA or gDNA.

This clone has a handful of counts. Looked up from germline, CDR1 is KGHSH and CDR2 is LQKENI. The CDR3 is made up of 12 amino acids. V was clipped by 3 bases and J by 6 bases, with 7 bases between them. As handled by the study authors: Amplifying reference gene primers gave estimates of nucleated cell counts. Measured with immunoSEQ multiplex PCR; TCRdb has only the in-frame clones, and not every one. That table supplies the V and J calls and clone size; D and trimming were determined from the DNA. The data contain some 85,000 clones, roughly 78% of them singletons. Sequences were obtained from peripheral blood. This receptor was taken from a woman of 80 years or more with acute or convalescent COVID-19. This chain links TRBV18 with TRBJ2-3; possible D gene TRBD2, 6 bases. The CDR3 coding sequence is TGTGCCAGCTCACCTCTAGCGGATACGCAGTATTTT. It encodes CASSPLADTQYF.